Each of the 26 T cell receptor beta chains below was sequenced from the same sample in a study of response to subunit inactivated influenza vaccine. TCRdb re-analysed the RT-PCR reads in MiXCR, keeping a single row per CDR3 protein. Of under 950,000 distinct CDR3 sequences in the sample, around 20% were seen once. Sequenced material: PBMCs from blood, taken more than 4 days after vaccination. These receptors originate from a man over 45 who received an inactivated influenza vaccine.

V and J are TRBV7-9 and TRBJ2-1, with D tentatively TRBD2 (5 bases). The ends were cut back, 5 bases at V and 4 bases at J, with 21 bases in the middle. The CDR3 consists of 17 residues. From germline, CDR1 is SEHNR and CDR2 FQNEAQ (reference sequence). CDR3 coding DNA: TGTGCCAGCAGCCCCTCTGTGCGGGTGTTCCCATACAATGAGCAGTTCTTC. It encodes CASSPSVRVFPYNEQFF.

This clonotype has ten or more counts. The genes are TRBV6-2 or TRBV6-3 and TRBJ2-3; 8 bases agree with TRBD1. This CDR3 contains 15 residues. Losses at the gene ends were 4 bases for V and 2 bases for J; bases not matched to a gene: 5. CDR1 and CDR2 (germline): MNHEY, SVGEGT. The CDR3 DNA sequence: TGTGCCAGCAGTTCGCGGGACAGGTCCACAGATACGCAGTATTTT. Translating gives CASSSRDRSTDTQYF.

The chain joins TRBV5-1 to TRBJ2-1; 9 nucleotides agree with TRBD1. Germline lookup yields CDR1 SGHRS and CDR2 YFSETQ. J gave up 6 bases and V 0 bases, and 4 bases lay outside the gene matches. The CDR3 has 15 residues. CDR3 protein: CASSLVGTGPNEQFF. The CDR3 coding sequence is TGCGCCAGCAGCTTGGTAGGGACAGGGCCCAATGAGCAGTTCTTC.

In its sample, this clonotype was seen a few times. The chain links TRBV12-3 or TRBV12-4 to TRBJ1-1; no clear D. The CDR3 sequence is 14 residues long. Trimming stripped 2 bases from V and 6 bases from J, with 13 bases between. The CDR3 region is CASSLTGKGAEAFF. In nucleotides, the CDR3 is TGTGCCAGCAGTTTAACCGGGAAGGGCGCTGAAGCTTTCTTT.

This chain joins TRBV2 and TRBJ2-3, with TRBD2 identical over 13 bases. This CDR3 has 15 amino acids. Germline V gene lookup returns CDR1 SNHLY and CDR2 FYNNEI. Trimming took 4 bases from V and 6 from J; bases not matched to a gene: 4. The CDR3 DNA is TGTGCCAGCAGTGCGAGACTAGCGGGAGGTGATACGCAGTATTTT. Amino acids: CASSARLAGGDTQYF.

This clonotype was seen a handful of times. The rearrangement uses TRBV10-3 and TRBJ1-2; the D is unclear. Trimming shortened V by 4 bases and J by 5 bases, and 8 bases separated the two germline ends. In germline, CDR1 is ENHRY, CDR2 SYGVKD. CDR3 length: 12 residues. This chain's CDR3 is CAISVTGYGYTF. Written as DNA, the CDR3 is TGTGCCATCAGTGTTACGGGATATGGCTACACCTTC.

Only a few counts were recorded for this clonotype. The chain joins TRBV12-3 or TRBV12-4 to TRBJ2-7; unclear D gene. Trimming left V 1 base short and J 4 bases short, with 11 bases between. The CDR3 consists of 14 residues. CDR3 nucleotide sequence: TGTGCCAGCAGTTTAGGGAGCGTGGGGTACGAGCAGTACTTC. This translates into CASSLGSVGYEQYF.

This rearrangement joins TRBV3-1 to TRBJ2-7; D is possibly TRBD2 (6 bases). The CDR3 spans 18 residues. Germline V gives CDR1 LGHDT, CDR2 YNNKEL (reference sequence). V was clipped by 10 bases and J by 3 bases, with 31 bases between them. CDR3 in amino acids: CATCQDPRRERDYYEQYF. The CDR3 DNA sequence: TGTGCCACCTGCCAAGATCCCCGGCGGGAAAGGGATTACTACGAGCAGTACTTC.

The chain recombines TRBV19 with TRBJ1-2; no clear D gene. Trimming took 7 bases from V and 1 from J, leaving 10 bases between them. In germline, CDR1 is LNHDA, CDR2 SQIVND (reference sequence). CDR3 length: 13 residues. In nucleotides, the CDR3 is TGTGCCAGTAAGGGCAGCGTTAACTATGGCTACACCTTC. Residues: CASKGSVNYGYTF.

In this sample, this clonotype turned up a few times. This chain joins TRBV6-2 or TRBV6-3 and TRBJ2-1; 8 bases map to TRBD2. In germline, CDR1 is MNHEY, CDR2 SVGEGT. The CDR3 loop spans 16 amino acids. The V and J ends lost 0 bases and 8 bases, in that order; junction bases with no gene match: 9. CDR3 DNA sequence: TGTGCCAGCAGTTACTCGTACGGGAGGGCCTCCTATGAGCAGTTCTTC. Its protein is CASSYSYGRASYEQFF.

The V call is TRBV7-6, the J call TRBJ1-2; TRBD1 might be the D (6 bases). The CDR3 totals 15 residues. With 5 bases removed from V and 2 bases from J, the gap between germline ends came to 15 bases. Per germline, CDR1 SGHVS and CDR2 FNYEAQ. The CDR3 reads CASSPGVAGNYGYTF. The CDR3 DNA reads as TGTGCCAGCAGCCCAGGGGTGGCTGGGAACTATGGCTACACCTTC.

The gene calls are TRBV24-1 and TRBJ2-7; D possibly matches TRBD1 or TRBD2 (5 bases each). The CDR3 is made up of 14 amino acids. CDR1 is KGHDR, CDR2 SFDVKD, per germline. Between the trimmed V and J ends, which lost 7 bases and 2 bases, there was a span of 14 bases. The CDR3 is CATSAGTHAYEQYF. DNA of the CDR3: TGTGCCACCAGCGCCGGGACCCACGCCTACGAGCAGTACTTC.

This clonotype has only a few counts. CDR3 nucleotides: TGTGCCATCGCCGGACAGGGAGGTATGAACACTGAAGCTTTCTTT. Its protein product is CAIAGQGGMNTEAFF. The chain links TRBV10-3 to TRBJ1-1, with 8 bases fitting TRBD1. This CDR3 has 15 residues. With 8 bases clipped from V and 0 bases from J, the junction kept 8 bases outside the gene matches. Germline V gene sequence: CDR1 ENHRY, CDR2 SYGVKD.

There are many counts of this clonotype. The chain combines TRBV29-1 with TRBJ2-3, with a weak D call TRBD2 (5 bases). The CDR3 totals 14 residues. V shed 5 bases and J shed 0 bases, with 12 bases lying between them. Per germline, CDR1 SQVTM and CDR2 ANQGSEA. The CDR3 region is CSVSEGSSTDTQYF. The CDR3, as DNA: TGCAGCGTTAGCGAGGGTTCTAGCACAGATACGCAGTATTTT.

The V call is TRBV29-1, the J call TRBJ1-1, with no clear D. The CDR3 loop spans 14 amino acids. Trimming left V 1 base short and J 2 bases short, with 11 bases between. CDR1 is SQVTM and CDR2 is ANQGSEA in the germline V gene. DNA for the CDR3: TGCAGCGTTGAAGCTTGGACTCCAAACACTGAAGCTTTCTTT. Translated: CSVEAWTPNTEAFF.

The chain links TRBV4-1 to TRBJ2-5; D perhaps matches TRBD2 (6 bases). The V and J ends lost 4 bases and 0 bases respectively, with 12 bases between them. This CDR3 comprises 15 residues. Per the germline V gene, CDR1 is MGHRA and CDR2 is YSYEKL. The CDR3 loop reads CASSRAGDYQETQYF. In DNA form, the CDR3 reads TGCGCCAGCAGCCGAGCGGGCGATTACCAAGAGACCCAGTACTTC.

At least ten counts were recorded for this clonotype. The chain combines TRBV4-2 with TRBJ2-1, with D tentatively TRBD2 (7 bases). The CDR3 has 15 residues. CDR1 and CDR2 (germline): LGHNA, YNFKEQ. V lost 4 bases and J 5 bases, leaving 15 bases between the germline ends. In DNA, the CDR3 is TGTGCCAGCAGCCGAGATCGGGGGGCCGACAATGAGCAGTTCTTC. This sequence encodes CASSRDRGADNEQFF.

The CDR3 protein is CASSQNLQTEAFF. In nucleotides, the CDR3 is TGTGCCAGCAGCCAAAATTTACAGACGGAAGCTTTCTTT. The chain combines TRBV14 with TRBJ1-1; D unclear. CDR3 length equals 13 residues. CDR1 and CDR2 from the germline V gene are SGHDN and FVKESK. Trimming cost V 2 bases and J 8 bases, with 12 bases left between them.

In this sample, this clonotype turned up a few times. The chain joins TRBV2 to TRBJ2-1, with 10 bases lining up with TRBD2. The V gene's germline CDR1 is SNHLY and CDR2 FYNNEI. This CDR3 contains 13 residues. Trimming at V came to 8 bases and at J to 8 bases, leaving 6 bases not matched to a gene. As DNA, the CDR3 is TGTGCCAGCGAGCGGGGGGGCGATCATGAGCAGTTCTTC. Amino acid sequence: CASERGGDHEQFF.

This clonotype occurred a few times. This chain uses TRBV12-3 or TRBV12-4 with TRBJ2-1; no firm D call. The CDR3 has 14 residues. The V end lost 6 bases, the J end lost 4 bases, and 13 bases lay between the germline ends. In DNA form, the CDR3 reads TGTGCCAGCAGCCATTATGGCAAGTACAATGAGCAGTTCTTC. Its translation is CASSHYGKYNEQFF.

This clonotype was observed many times. The V and J genes are TRBV3-1 and TRBJ2-3, with D hard to call. This CDR3 is 13 amino acids long. V was shortened by 5 bases and J by 4 bases, with 10 bases between the two germline ends. Germline V gene data show CDR1 as LGHDT and CDR2 as YNNKEL (reference sequence). This CDR3 is CASSSVAADTQYF. CDR3 DNA sequence: TGTGCCAGCAGCTCAGTTGCGGCAGATACGCAGTATTTT.

This clonotype has a handful of counts. This chain connects TRBV11-2 to TRBJ2-3, with 7 positions matching TRBD2. CDR1 is SGHAT, CDR2 FQNNGV, per germline. J was trimmed by 4 bases and V by 6 bases; bases with no gene match: 4. The CDR3 has 13 amino acids. The CDR3 region is CASRWAGADTQYF. CDR3 DNA sequence: TGTGCCAGCAGGTGGGCGGGGGCAGATACGCAGTATTTT.

There are a few counts of this clonotype. The J gene is TRBJ1-2, the V gene TRBV27; TRBD1 matches at 7 bases. The junction had 7 bases not matched to a gene; V was cut back by 7 bases and J by 8 bases. The CDR3 totals 12 residues. The germline CDR1 and CDR2 sequences are MNHEY and SMNVEV (reference sequence). In DNA, the CDR3 is TGTGCCAGCACGAATCCAGGGGGAGGCTACACCTTC. Residues: CASTNPGGGYTF.

The table lists this clonotype with a few counts. V gene TRBV5-1 combines with J gene TRBJ1-6; 8 bases map to TRBD1. Unmatched junction bases numbered 3, after V lost 4 bases and J lost 3 bases. This CDR3 is 15 amino acids long. CDR1 is SGHRS, CDR2 YFSETQ, per germline. The CDR3 DNA follows: TGCGCCAGCAGCCCCGGACAGGGCTATAATTCACCCCTCCACTTT. It yields the protein CASSPGQGYNSPLHF.

This chain joins TRBV4-3 and TRBJ2-7; perhaps TRBD1 as D (5 bases). The V gene's germline CDR1 is LGHNA and CDR2 YSLEER. The CDR3 totals 15 residues. Trimming took 0 bases from V and 3 from J, leaving 12 bases between them. CDR3 DNA sequence: TGCGCCAGCAGCCAAGATTTCGACAGCCTCTACGAGCAGTACTTC. It is translated as CASSQDFDSLYEQYF.

This clonotype was observed a handful of times. This CDR3 reads CASSYWTGNYEQYF. The CDR3 bases are TGTGCCAGCAGTTACTGGACAGGGAACTACGAGCAGTACTTC. The genes are TRBV6-5 and TRBJ2-7; TRBD1 agrees at 8 bases. Per germline, CDR1 MNHEY and CDR2 SVGAGI. The CDR3 runs to 14 residues. V shed 1 base and J 3 bases; nucleotides not matched to a gene: 2.